This T cell receptor beta chain appears in the sequencing data of a study of cytomegalovirus exposure and HLA in healthy donors. In the case of this clone: Its specificity is unknown.

Overall study results and limits: Cytomegalovirus-associated status was assigned to around 160 TCR beta chains. Three chains linked to CMV were shown in vitro to be specific for CMV antigens.

Produced via immunoSEQ multiplex PCR; TCRdb's table is partial and in-frame only. The sample records about 200,000 clones, more than 65% being singletons. V was cut by 4 bases and J by 5 bases, with 9 bases left in between. The CDR3 totals 13 residues. CDR1 is SGHNT, CDR2 YYREEE, per germline (reference sequence). Sequences were obtained from PBMCs. This clonotype was obtained from a woman between 25 and 40 years old in good health and CMV-seropositive. This rearrangement joins TRBV5-4 to TRBJ1-4; no definite D call. The chain's CDR3 is CASSPELNEKLFF. The CDR3 DNA sequence: TGTGCCAGCAGCCCCGAACTGAATGAAAAACTGTTTTTT.